This TCR beta chain was documented in a study of human T cells and chemical hapten exposure. Study-level information: Each week of the roughly 24-week study, patients had diphenylcyclopropenone applied to the scalp.

TCRdb reprocessed the RACE reads via MiXCR and lists one record per CDR3 protein. The sample records 350,000 or so distinct CDR3 sequences, around 7% being singletons. Germline values: CDR1 SNHLY, CDR2 FYNNEI. V gave up 8 bases and J gave up 5 bases, with 15 bases separating them. CDR3 length equals 13 residues. Only a few counts were recorded for this clonotype. Time point of the sample: patch test 1, 2 weeks after DPC sensitization. As to treatment: therapeutic diphenylcyclopropenone sensitization with weekly scalp DPC. Drawing of blood took place ahead of applying each patch test. Specimen: whole blood, collected in connection with sensitization to the hapten diphenylcyclopropenone (DPC). This clonotype was sampled from a woman aged 18-29 years with alopecia areata. Some clones in this sample may be carry-over from other donors' samples. The chain links TRBV2 to TRBJ1-1, with D possibly being TRBD1 (6 bases). The CDR3 coding sequence is TGTGCCAGCCAGGGTACAGGGCGGACTGAAGCTTTCTTT. Amino acids: CASQGTGRTEAFF.